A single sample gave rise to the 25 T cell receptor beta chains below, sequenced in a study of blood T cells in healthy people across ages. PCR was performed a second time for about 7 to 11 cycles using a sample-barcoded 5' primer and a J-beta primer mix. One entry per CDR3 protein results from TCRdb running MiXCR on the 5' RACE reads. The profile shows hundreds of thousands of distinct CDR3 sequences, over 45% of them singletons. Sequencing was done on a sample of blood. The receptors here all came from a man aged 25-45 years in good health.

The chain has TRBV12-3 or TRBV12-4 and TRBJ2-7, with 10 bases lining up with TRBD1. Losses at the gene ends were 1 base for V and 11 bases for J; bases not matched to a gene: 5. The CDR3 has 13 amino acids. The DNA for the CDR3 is TGTGCCAGCAGTTTAGTGTGGACAGGGGGGAAGTACTTC. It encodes CASSLVWTGGKYF.

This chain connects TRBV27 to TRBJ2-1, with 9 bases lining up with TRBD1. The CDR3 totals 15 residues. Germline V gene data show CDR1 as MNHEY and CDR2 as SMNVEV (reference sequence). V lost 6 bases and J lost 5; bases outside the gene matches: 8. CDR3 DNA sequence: TGTGCCAGCAGCAAAAGGACAGGGGTCGACAATGAGCAGTTCTTC. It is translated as CASSKRTGVDNEQFF.

CDR3 coding DNA: TGTGCCAGCCGCTTACGGGGGAGCTCTGGGGCCAACGTCCTGACTTTC. Residues: CASRLRGSSGANVLTF. The chain joins TRBV2 to TRBJ2-6; a weak D match, TRBD2 (6 bases). Germline CDR1 SNHLY, CDR2 FYNNEI. V lost 8 bases and J lost 0, with 14 bases in between. The CDR3 contains 16 residues. Complete variable domain (other parts from reference TRBV2 and TRBJ2-6): EPEVTQTPSHQVTQMGQEVILRCVPISNHLYFYWYRQILGQKVEFLVSFYNNEISEKSEIFDDQFSVERPDGSNFTLKIRSTKLEDSAMYFCASRLRGSSGANVLTFGAGSRLTVL.

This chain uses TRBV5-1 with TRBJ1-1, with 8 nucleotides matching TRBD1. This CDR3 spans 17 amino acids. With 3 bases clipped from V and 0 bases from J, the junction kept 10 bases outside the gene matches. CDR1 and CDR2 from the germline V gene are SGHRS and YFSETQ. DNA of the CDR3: TGCGCCAGCAGCTCGAGGGCAGGGGGCGTTATGAACACTGAAGCTTTCTTT. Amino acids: CASSSRAGGVMNTEAFF.

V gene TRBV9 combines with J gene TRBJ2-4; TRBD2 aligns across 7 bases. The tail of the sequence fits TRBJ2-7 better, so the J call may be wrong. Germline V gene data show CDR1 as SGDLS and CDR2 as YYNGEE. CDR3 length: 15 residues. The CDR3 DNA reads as TGTGCCAGCAGCGTAGCGAGCGGGGCGTCCTACGAGCAGTACTTC. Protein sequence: CASSVASGASYEQYF.

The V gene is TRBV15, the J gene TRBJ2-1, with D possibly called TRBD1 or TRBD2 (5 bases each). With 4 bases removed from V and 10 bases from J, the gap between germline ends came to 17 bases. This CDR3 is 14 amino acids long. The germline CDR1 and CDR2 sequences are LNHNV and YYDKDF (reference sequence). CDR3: CATSIEGPGAEQFF. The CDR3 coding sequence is TGTGCCACCAGCATAGAAGGCCCCGGGGCCGAGCAGTTCTTC.

This CDR3 is CASSQLRTPLNTEAFF. The CDR3, as DNA: TGTGCCAGCAGTCAACTTAGGACCCCTTTGAACACTGAAGCTTTCTTT. The genes are TRBV7-9 and TRBJ1-1, with no clear D. V was clipped by 6 bases and J by 0 bases, with 17 bases between them. The CDR3 contains 16 residues. The germline gives CDR1 SEHNR, CDR2 FQNEAQ (reference sequence).

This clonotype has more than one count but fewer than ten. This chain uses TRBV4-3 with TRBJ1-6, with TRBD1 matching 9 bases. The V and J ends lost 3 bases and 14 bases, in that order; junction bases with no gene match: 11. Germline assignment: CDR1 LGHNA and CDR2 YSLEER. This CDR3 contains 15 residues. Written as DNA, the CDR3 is TGCGCCAGCAGCCAGGACGGGACAGGGACTGTATCCCTCCACTTT. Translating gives CASSQDGTGTVSLHF.

In DNA, the CDR3 is TGCAGTGCTAGAGTTACAGGGGGCAAAACCTACGAGCAGTACTTC. It translates to CSARVTGGKTYEQYF. The V call is TRBV20-1, the J call TRBJ2-7; 9 bases are shared with TRBD1. CDR1 and CDR2 (germline): DFQATT, SNEGSKA (reference sequence). J lost 2 bases, V lost 1 base, and 6 bases had no gene match. The CDR3 consists of 15 residues.

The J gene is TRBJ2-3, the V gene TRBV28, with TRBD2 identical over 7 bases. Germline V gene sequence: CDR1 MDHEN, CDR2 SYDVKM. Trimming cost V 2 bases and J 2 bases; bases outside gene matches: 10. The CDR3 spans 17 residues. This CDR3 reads CASSLRVSGGNTDTQYF. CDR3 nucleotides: TGTGCCAGCAGTTTACGTGTTTCGGGAGGCAACACAGATACGCAGTATTTT. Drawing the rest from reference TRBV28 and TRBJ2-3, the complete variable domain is DVKVTQSSRYLVKRTGEKVFLECVQDMDHENMFWYRQDPGLGLRLIYFSYDVKMKEKGDIPEGYSVSREKKERFSLILESASTNQTSMYLCASSLRVSGGNTDTQYFGPGTRLTVL.

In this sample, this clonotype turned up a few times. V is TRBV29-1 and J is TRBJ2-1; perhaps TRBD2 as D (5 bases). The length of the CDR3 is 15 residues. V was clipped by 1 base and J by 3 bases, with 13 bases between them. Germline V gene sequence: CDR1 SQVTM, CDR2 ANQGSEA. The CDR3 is CSVEGSSGFYNEQFF. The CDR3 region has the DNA TGCAGCGTTGAAGGGTCCAGCGGCTTCTACAATGAGCAGTTCTTC.

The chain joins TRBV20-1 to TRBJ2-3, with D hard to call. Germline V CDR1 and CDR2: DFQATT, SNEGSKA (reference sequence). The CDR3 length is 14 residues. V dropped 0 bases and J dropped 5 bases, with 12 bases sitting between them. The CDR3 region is CSARDSKGRDTQYF. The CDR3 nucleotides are TGCAGTGCTAGAGATTCAAAGGGTCGAGATACGCAGTATTTT.

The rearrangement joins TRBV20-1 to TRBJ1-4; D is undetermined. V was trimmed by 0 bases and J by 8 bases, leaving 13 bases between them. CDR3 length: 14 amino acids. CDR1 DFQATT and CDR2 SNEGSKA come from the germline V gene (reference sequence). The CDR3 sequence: CSARDPRGGEKLFF. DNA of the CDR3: TGCAGTGCTAGAGACCCTCGGGGAGGAGAAAAACTGTTTTTT.

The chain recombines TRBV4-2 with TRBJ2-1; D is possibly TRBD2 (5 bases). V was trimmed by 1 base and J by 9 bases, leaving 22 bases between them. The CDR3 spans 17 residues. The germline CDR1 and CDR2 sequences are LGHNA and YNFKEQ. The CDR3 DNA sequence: TGTGCCAGCAGCCAAGTTCCATCTAGCACTACATTAGTTGAGCAGTTCTTC. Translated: CASSQVPSSTTLVEQFF.

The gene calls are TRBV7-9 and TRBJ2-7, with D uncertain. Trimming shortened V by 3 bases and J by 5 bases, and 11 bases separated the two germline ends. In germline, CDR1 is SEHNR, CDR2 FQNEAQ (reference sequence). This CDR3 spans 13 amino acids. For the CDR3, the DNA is TGTGCCAGCAGCTTTTGGACCAGCGACGAGCAGTACTTC. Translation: CASSFWTSDEQYF.

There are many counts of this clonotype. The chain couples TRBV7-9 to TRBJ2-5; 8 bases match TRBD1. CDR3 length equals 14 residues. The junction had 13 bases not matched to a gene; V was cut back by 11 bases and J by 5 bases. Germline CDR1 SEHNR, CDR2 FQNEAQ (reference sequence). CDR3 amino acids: CACASDRETETQYF. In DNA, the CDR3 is TGTGCCTGCGCTTCGGACAGGGAAACGGAGACCCAGTACTTC.

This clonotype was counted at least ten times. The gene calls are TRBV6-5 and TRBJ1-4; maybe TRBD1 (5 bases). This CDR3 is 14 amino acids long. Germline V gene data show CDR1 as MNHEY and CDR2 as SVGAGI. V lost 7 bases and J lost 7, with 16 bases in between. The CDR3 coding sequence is TGTGCCAGCACCATATTTGCAGGGTTTGAAAAACTGTTTTTT. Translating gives CASTIFAGFEKLFF.

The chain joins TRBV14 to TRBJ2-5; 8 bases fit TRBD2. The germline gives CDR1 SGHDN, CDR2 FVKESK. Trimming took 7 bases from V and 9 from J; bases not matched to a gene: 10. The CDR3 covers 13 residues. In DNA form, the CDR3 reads TGTGCCAGCAACGAAGCTGGGCGGGGGGCCCAGTACTTC. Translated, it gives CASNEAGRGAQYF.

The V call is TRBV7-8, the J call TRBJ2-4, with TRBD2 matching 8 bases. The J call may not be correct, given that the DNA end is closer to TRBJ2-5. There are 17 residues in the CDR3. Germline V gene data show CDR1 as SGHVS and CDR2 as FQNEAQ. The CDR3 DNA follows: TGTGCCAGCAGCCTAGACGGGGGGGCTTCCCCTCAACGGACCCAGTACTTC. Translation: CASSLDGGASPQRTQYF.

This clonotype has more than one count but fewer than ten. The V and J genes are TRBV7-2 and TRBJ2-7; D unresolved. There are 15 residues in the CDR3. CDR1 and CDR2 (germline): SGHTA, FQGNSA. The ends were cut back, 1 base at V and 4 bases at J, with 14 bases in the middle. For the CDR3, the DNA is TGTGCCAGCAGCTTAGGGGGTGGCGGAAATTACGAGCAGTACTTC. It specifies CASSLGGGGNYEQYF.

CDR3 nucleotide sequence: TGCGCCAGCAGCCAGACAGGGGGAGAGGGCTACACCTTC. Its protein product is CASSQTGGEGYTF. This chain uses TRBV4-3 with TRBJ1-2; TRBD1 matches at 9 bases. The CDR3 consists of 13 residues. From germline, CDR1 is LGHNA and CDR2 YSLEER. V shed 3 bases and J 8 bases; nucleotides not matched to a gene: 4.

The CDR3 protein is CASKENGVNSNQPQHF. In nucleotides, the CDR3 is TGTGCCAGCAAAGAAAACGGGGTAAATAGCAATCAGCCCCAGCATTTT. The chain joins TRBV6-5 to TRBJ1-5; no definite D call. The CDR3 length is 16 residues. Germline V gene lookup returns CDR1 MNHEY and CDR2 SVGAGI. V lost 7 bases to trimming and J lost 0 bases, with 16 bases between them.

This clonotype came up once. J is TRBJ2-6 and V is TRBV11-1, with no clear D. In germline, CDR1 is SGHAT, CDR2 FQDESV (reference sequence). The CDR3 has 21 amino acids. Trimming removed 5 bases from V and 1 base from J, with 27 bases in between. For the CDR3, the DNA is TGTGCCAGCAGCCTCACCCGGGTGTCAGGACCGCTGTTATCTGGGGCCAACGTCCTGACTTTC. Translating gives CASSLTRVSGPLLSGANVLTF.

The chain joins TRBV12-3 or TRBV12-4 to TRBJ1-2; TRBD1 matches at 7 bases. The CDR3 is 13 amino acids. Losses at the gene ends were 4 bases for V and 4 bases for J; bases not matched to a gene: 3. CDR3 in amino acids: CASSYRGSYGYTF. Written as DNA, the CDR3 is TGTGCCAGCAGTTACAGGGGCAGCTATGGCTACACCTTC.

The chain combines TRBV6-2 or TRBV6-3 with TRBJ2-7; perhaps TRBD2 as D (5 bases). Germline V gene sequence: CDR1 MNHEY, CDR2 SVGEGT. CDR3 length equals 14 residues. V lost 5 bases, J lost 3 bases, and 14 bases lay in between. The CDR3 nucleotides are TGTGCCAGCAGTCCCCCCGGGATTCACTACGAGCAGTACTTC. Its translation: CASSPPGIHYEQYF.